The present entry profiles one T cell receptor (beta chain) with its context. This clonotype was counted many times. This receptor's antigen is unknown. No base qualities exist here, and no much larger clone lies one base off it. This specimen comes from a study of T-cell reconstitution after alpha-beta-depleted transplantation in children (dated by TCRdb to about 2016). The study in broad terms: The study quantitatively tracked T-cell immune reconstitution after TCRalphabeta/CD19-depleted allogeneic hematopoietic cell transplantation in children using TCR repertoire profiling.

The germline V gene encodes CDR1 MNHEY and CDR2 SVGAGI. The CDR3 covers 19 residues, taking in both the cysteine and the phenylalanine. The only DNA kept is the CDR3, 57 bases in frame from the first base. From V the trimming removes 4 bases and from J it removes 3 bases, while the gene matches leave 15 bases of the junction unaccounted for. The library was produced with PCR. The sequencer was an Illumina HiSeq 2500. To normalize quantification of the TCRbeta repertoire, the TCR libraries were built with molecular barcoding that relied on unique molecular identifiers. TCRdb reprocessed the public reads (quality trimming at Q25 with fastp, clone calling with MiXCR) and kept in-frame beta chains. A single entry per CDR3 protein holds the most common genes and DNA from its merged rows. This sample is represented by roughly 190,000 distinct CDR3 sequences; 13% to 15% of them were singletons. Roughly 13% of the sample is taken by the ten largest.

The chain is made from TRBV6-5 and TRBJ2-7, with 13 bases in between that match TRBD2. This receptor was obtained from a human donor who donated a stem cell graft to a child with acute lymphoblastic leukemia. The sequenced sample was PBMCs from the stem cell graft donor, obtained from the stem cell graft. The CDR3: CASSSRTSGSLKEGYEQYF. The DNA sequence is given as TGTGCCAGCAGTTCCCGGACTAGCGGGAGTTTAAAGGAGGGCTACGAGCAGTACTTC.